This T cell receptor (beta chain) emerged from a study of identical twins. Trimming took 2 bases from V and 4 from J; bases not matched to a gene: 9. This CDR3 is built from 16 residues. TCRdb analysed the 5' RACE reads with MiXCR anew, one entry per CDR3 protein. The table has a few hundred thousand distinct CDR3 sequences, 14% seen once. These data were likewise used in another study, on yellow fever vaccine responses in identical twins.

Sequenced sample: CD4+ T cells sorted from blood. This receptor was taken from a woman younger than 30 in good health. The chain has TRBV12-3 or TRBV12-4 and TRBJ2-3, with 7 positions matching TRBD2. CDR3: CASSLSLSGAADTQYF. CDR3 DNA: TGTGCCAGCAGTTTAAGCCTCAGCGGGGCAGCAGATACGCAGTATTTT.